One and the same sample provided the 20 T cell receptor beta chains below, sequenced in a study of blood T cell repertoires in COVID-19. Sequencing used immunoSEQ multiplex PCR; TCRdb keeps in-frame clones, though not all of them. The sample has more than 50,000 clones; approximately 92% are singletons. Source material: peripheral blood. These receptors were taken from a man aged 60 to 69 with active COVID-19.

This chain joins TRBV19 and TRBJ1-6; D gene uncertain. In germline, CDR1 is LNHDA, CDR2 SQIVND (reference sequence). Trimming took 5 bases from V and 7 from J, leaving 9 bases between them. This CDR3 contains 13 residues. The DNA of the CDR3 is TGTGCCAGTAGTCGGACTAACAATTCACCCCTCCACTTT. Residues: CASSRTNNSPLHF.

The chain recombines TRBV11-2 with TRBJ2-7; TRBD1 matches at 9 bases. The CDR3 extends over 17 amino acids. Per germline, CDR1 SGHAT and CDR2 FQNNGV. Trimming removed 5 bases from V and 1 base from J; junction bases left unmatched: 12. CDR3 DNA sequence: TGTGCCAGCAGCCGTTTAGAGGGACAGGGTAGTTCCTACGAGCAGTACTTC. Its translation: CASSRLEGQGSSYEQYF. Complete variable domain (other parts from reference TRBV11-2 and TRBJ2-7): EAGVAQSPRYKIIEKRQSVAFWCNPISGHATLYWYQQILGQGPKLLIQFQNNGVVDDSQLPKDRFSAERLKGVDSTLKIQPAKLEDSAVYLCASSRLEGQGSSYEQYFGPGTRLTVT.

The genes are TRBV7-6 and TRBJ1-1; D remains unclear. Trimming left V 1 base short and J 0 bases short, with 9 bases between. This CDR3 is 15 amino acids long. Germline V gene lookup returns CDR1 SGHVS and CDR2 FNYEAQ. CDR3 DNA: TGTGCCAGCAGCTTAGGACACGGAATGAACACTGAAGCTTTCTTT. This translates into CASSLGHGMNTEAFF.

V and J are TRBV7-2 and TRBJ1-2, with TRBD1 as a possible D gene (5 bases). The V end was cut by 2 bases, the J end by 2 bases, with 9 bases between. The CDR3 runs to 14 residues. CDR1 is SGHTA and CDR2 is FQGNSA in the germline V gene. CDR3 sequence reads: CASSLWGTNYGYTF. CDR3 bases: TGTGCCAGCAGCTTATGGGGCACCAACTATGGCTACACCTTC.

This clone has only one observation. The chain has TRBV4-1 and TRBJ1-4; 8 bases agree with TRBD1. Germline CDR1 reads MGHRA; CDR2 reads YSYEKL. Germline trimming cut 3 bases from V and 4 bases from J; bases unmatched to any gene: 4. The length of the CDR3 is 15 residues. In nucleotides, the CDR3 is TGCGCCAGCAGCCAGGGACAGGCGGGTAATGAAAAACTGTTTTTT. This codes for CASSQGQAGNEKLFF.

The V and J genes are TRBV30 and TRBJ2-1, with 8 bases identical to TRBD1. Germline values: CDR1 GTSNPN, CDR2 SVGIG (reference sequence). J lost 4 bases, V lost 3 bases, and 8 bases had no gene match. The CDR3 sequence is 15 residues long. The CDR3 nucleotides read TGTGCCTGGAGAAGGACAGGGAGAGGGTACAATGAGCAGTTCTTC. It yields the protein CAWRRTGRGYNEQFF.

This clone was recorded only once. This chain uses TRBV28 with TRBJ1-2; D unclear. The CDR3 length is 11 residues. Germline values: CDR1 MDHEN, CDR2 SYDVKM. Trimming shortened V by 6 bases and J by 3 bases, and 5 bases separated the two germline ends. CDR3 nucleotides: TGTGCCAGCAGGGCACACTATGGCTACACCTTC. It encodes CASRAHYGYTF.

V and J are TRBV4-2 and TRBJ1-5, with TRBD1 matching over 10 bases. With V trimmed by 1 base and J by 1 base, 4 bases remained unmatched. The CDR3 runs 17 residues. CDR1 is LGHNA and CDR2 is YNFKEQ in the germline V gene. In DNA, the CDR3 is TGTGCCAGCAGCCAAGGACAGGGACAGGGGAGCAATCAGCCCCAGCATTTT. It encodes CASSQGQGQGSNQPQHF.

J is TRBJ2-3 and V is TRBV24-1; 8 bases match TRBD1. V shed 7 bases and J 1 base; nucleotides not matched to a gene: 3. There are 14 residues in the CDR3. Per germline, CDR1 KGHDR and CDR2 SFDVKD. CDR3 nucleotide sequence: TGTGCCACCAGAAAGACAGGGGGCACAGATACGCAGTATTTT. This codes for CATRKTGGTDTQYF.

The chain recombines TRBV7-8 with TRBJ2-1; possibly TRBD2 for D (5 bases). Germline CDR1 and CDR2: SGHVS and FQNEAQ. The CDR3 totals 17 residues. Trimming left V 5 bases short and J 1 base short, with 18 bases between. As DNA, the CDR3 is TGTGCCAGCAGCCCCGGATGGCGGAGAGGGTCCTACAATGAGCAGTTCTTC. This encodes CASSPGWRRGSYNEQFF.

This clone was counted once. The chain employs TRBV12-5 and TRBJ2-2; D ambiguous. With 3 bases removed from V and 7 bases from J, the gap between germline ends came to 12 bases. From germline, CDR1 is LGHNT and CDR2 FRNRAP. The CDR3 consists of 14 residues. In nucleotides, the CDR3 is TGTGCTAGTGGTTTCAACCCTTCAGTCGGGGAGCTGTTTTTT. Translated: CASGFNPSVGELFF.

J is TRBJ2-7 and V is TRBV10-1, with TRBD2 matching 9 bases. Germline V CDR1 and CDR2: WNHNN, SYGVQD (reference sequence). The CDR3 extends over 17 amino acids. J gave up 5 bases and V 3 bases, and 14 bases lay outside the gene matches. CDR3 region: CASSELGGSGRTHEQYF. The DNA of the CDR3 is TGCGCCAGCAGTGAACTAGGGGGGAGCGGGAGGACCCACGAGCAGTACTTC.

The CDR3 DNA sequence: TGTGCCAGCCGGCGGGGAACCCTCCAGCCCCAGCATTTT. It specifies CASRRGTLQPQHF. This chain joins TRBV12-3 or TRBV12-4 and TRBJ1-5, with D uncertain. CDR3 length: 13 residues. V was trimmed by 8 bases and J by 7 bases, leaving 15 bases between them.

J is TRBJ1-6 and V is TRBV4-3; 8 positions match TRBD1. Germline CDR1 LGHNA, CDR2 YSLEER. This CDR3 spans 14 amino acids. After removal of 4 bases from V and 10 bases from J, the junction contained 6 bases not matched to a gene. CDR3 residues: CASSPLDRESPLHF. DNA for the CDR3: TGCGCCAGCAGCCCCTTGGACAGGGAATCACCCCTCCACTTT.

The chain combines TRBV21-1 with TRBJ1-1. TRBV21-1 counts as a pseudogene. This CDR3 has 16 amino acids. The CDR3 DNA sequence: TGTGCCAGCAGCAAAGCGCTGAGGGTGGGTGGCCTTGAAGCTTTCTTT. This encodes CASSKALRVGGLEAFF.

The chain employs TRBV12-3 or TRBV12-4 and TRBJ2-5; TRBD1 might be the D (5 bases). The CDR3 totals 13 residues. V lost 2 bases, J lost 7 bases, and 11 bases lay in between. CDR3 nucleotide sequence: TGTGCCAGCAGTTTAAGGAGCCAGGGGACCCAGTACTTC. Translated: CASSLRSQGTQYF.

This clone was detected only once. Germline and junction disagree at one end, which may indicate a read error. The rearrangement links TRBV9 to TRBJ2-3, with D perhaps matching TRBD2 (6 bases). This CDR3 has 12 residues. Germline assignment: CDR1 SGDLS and CDR2 YYNGEE. The CDR3 nucleotides are TGTGCCAGCCGAGAACCTCGGGACTCCCAAATCTTT. Its protein product is CASREPRDSQIF.

The gene calls are TRBV2 and TRBJ1-1, with D maybe TRBD1 (5 bases). CDR1 is SNHLY, CDR2 FYNNEI, per germline. This CDR3 is 14 amino acids long. V was pared by 10 bases and J by 4 bases, with 19 bases between. CDR3 sequence: CATRNRGVGTEAFF. CDR3 in DNA: TGTGCCACCCGGAATCGGGGGGTTGGCACTGAAGCTTTCTTT.

The J gene is TRBJ2-1, the V gene TRBV7-8; TRBD2 matches 7 bases. Germline values: CDR1 SGHVS, CDR2 FQNEAQ. The CDR3 is 14 residues long. Trimming at V came to 3 bases and at J to 10 bases, leaving 9 bases not matched to a gene. The CDR3 loop is CASSLSTGGGEQFF. For the CDR3, the DNA is TGTGCCAGCAGCTTGTCGACGGGAGGTGGAGAGCAGTTCTTC.

This chain connects TRBV5-4 to TRBJ2-1; maybe TRBD1 (6 bases). CDR1 is SGHNT and CDR2 is YYREEE in the germline V gene (reference sequence). Trimming removed 5 bases at V and 5 bases at J, with 17 bases between. The CDR3 has 15 residues. Here the CDR3 reads CASRPGTIPNNEQFF. Written as DNA, the CDR3 is TGTGCCAGCAGACCCGGGACAATTCCCAACAATGAGCAGTTCTTC.